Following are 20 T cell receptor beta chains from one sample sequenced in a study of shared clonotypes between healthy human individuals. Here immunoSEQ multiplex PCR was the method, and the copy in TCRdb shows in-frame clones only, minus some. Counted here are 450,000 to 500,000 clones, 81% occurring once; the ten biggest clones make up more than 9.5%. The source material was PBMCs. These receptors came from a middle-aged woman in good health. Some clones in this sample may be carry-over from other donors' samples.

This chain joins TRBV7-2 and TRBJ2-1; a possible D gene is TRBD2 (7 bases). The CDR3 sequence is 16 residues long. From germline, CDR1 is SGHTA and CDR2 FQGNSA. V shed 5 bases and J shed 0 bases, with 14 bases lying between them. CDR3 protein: CASSTLADSSYNEQFF. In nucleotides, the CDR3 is TGTGCCAGCAGCACCCTAGCGGACAGCTCCTACAATGAGCAGTTCTTC.

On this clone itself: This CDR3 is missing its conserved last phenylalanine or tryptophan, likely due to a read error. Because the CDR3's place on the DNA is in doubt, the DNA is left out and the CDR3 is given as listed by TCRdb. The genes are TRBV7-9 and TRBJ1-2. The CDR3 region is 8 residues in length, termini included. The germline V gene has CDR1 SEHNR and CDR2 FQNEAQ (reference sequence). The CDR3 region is CASSLAVE.

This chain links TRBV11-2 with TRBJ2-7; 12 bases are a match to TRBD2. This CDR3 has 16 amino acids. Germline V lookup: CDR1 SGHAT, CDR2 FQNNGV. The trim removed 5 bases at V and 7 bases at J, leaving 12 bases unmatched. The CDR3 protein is CASSHPGLAGRREQYF. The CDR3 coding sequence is TGTGCCAGCAGCCATCCCGGACTAGCGGGGAGGAGGGAGCAGTACTTC.

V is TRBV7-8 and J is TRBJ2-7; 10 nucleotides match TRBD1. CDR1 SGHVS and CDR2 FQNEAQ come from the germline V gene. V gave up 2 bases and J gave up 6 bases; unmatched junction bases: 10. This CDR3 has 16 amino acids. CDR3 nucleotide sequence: TGTGCCAGCAGCTTACGCCAAACCGGGACAGGGGTCGAGCAGTACTTC. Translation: CASSLRQTGTGVEQYF.

The CDR3 here is CASAEQGADTQYF. The CDR3 DNA reads as TGCGCCAGCGCCGAGCAGGGGGCAGATACGCAGTATTTT. The chain carries TRBV5-1 and TRBJ2-3, with 7 nucleotides matching TRBD1. Germline V CDR1 and CDR2: SGHRS, YFSETQ. V dropped 7 bases and J dropped 4; count of bases not matched to a gene: 6. The CDR3 is 13 amino acids.

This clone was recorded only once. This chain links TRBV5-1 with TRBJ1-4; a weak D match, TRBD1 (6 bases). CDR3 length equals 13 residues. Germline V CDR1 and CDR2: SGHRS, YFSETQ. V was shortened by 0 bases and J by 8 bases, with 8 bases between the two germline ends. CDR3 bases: TGCGCCAGCAGCTTGGAGGGGACAGAAAAACTGTTTTTT. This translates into CASSLEGTEKLFF.

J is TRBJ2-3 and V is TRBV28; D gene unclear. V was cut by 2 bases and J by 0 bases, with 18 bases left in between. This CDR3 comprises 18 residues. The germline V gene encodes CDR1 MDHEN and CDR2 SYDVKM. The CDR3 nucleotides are TGTGCCAGCAGTTTAACACTCGCGGCCTTTTCTAGCACAGATACGCAGTATTTT. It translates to CASSLTLAAFSSTDTQYF. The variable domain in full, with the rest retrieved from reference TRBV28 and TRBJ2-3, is DVKVTQSSRYLVKRTGEKVFLECVQDMDHENMFWYRQDPGLGLRLIYFSYDVKMKEKGDIPEGYSVSREKKERFSLILESASTNQTSMYLCASSLTLAAFSSTDTQYFGPGTRLTVL.

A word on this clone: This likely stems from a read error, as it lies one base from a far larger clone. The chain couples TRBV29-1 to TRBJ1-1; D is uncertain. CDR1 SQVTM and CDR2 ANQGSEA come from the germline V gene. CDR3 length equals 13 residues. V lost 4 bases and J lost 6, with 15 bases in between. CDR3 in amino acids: CSVVRIEGSEAFF. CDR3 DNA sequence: TGCAGCGTTGTTAGGATAGAGGGCTCTGAAGCTTTCTTT. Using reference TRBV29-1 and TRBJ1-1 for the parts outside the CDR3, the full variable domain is SAVISQKPSRDICQRGTSLTIQCQVDSQVTMMFWYRQQPGQSLTLIATANQGSEATYESGFVIDKFPISRPNLTFSTLTVSNMSPEDSSIYLCSVVRIEGSEAFFGQGTRLTVV.

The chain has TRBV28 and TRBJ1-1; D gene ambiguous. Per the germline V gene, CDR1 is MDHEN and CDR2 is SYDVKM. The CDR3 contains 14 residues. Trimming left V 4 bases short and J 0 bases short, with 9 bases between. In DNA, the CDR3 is TGTGCCAGCAGTTCCTTTATTTTGAACACTGAAGCTTTCTTT. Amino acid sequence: CASSSFILNTEAFF.

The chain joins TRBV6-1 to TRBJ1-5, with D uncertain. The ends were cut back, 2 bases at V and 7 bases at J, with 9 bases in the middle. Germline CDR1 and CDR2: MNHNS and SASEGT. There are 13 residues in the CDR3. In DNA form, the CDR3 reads TGTGCCAGCAGTGAATTTCGGACCCAGCCCCAGCATTTT. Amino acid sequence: CASSEFRTQPQHF.

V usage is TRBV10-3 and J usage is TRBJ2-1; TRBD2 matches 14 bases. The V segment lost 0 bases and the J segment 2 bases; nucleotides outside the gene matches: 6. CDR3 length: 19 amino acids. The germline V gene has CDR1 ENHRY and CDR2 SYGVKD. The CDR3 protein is CAISESLPGLAGAYNEQFF. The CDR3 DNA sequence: TGTGCCATCAGTGAGTCCTTACCGGGACTAGCGGGAGCCTACAATGAGCAGTTCTTC.

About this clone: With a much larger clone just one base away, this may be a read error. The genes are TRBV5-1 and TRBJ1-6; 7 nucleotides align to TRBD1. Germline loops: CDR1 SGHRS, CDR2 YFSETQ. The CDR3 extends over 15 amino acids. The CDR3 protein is CTSSLDRSYNSPLHF. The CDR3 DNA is TGCACCAGCAGCTTGGACAGGAGCTATAATTCACCCCTCCACTTT.

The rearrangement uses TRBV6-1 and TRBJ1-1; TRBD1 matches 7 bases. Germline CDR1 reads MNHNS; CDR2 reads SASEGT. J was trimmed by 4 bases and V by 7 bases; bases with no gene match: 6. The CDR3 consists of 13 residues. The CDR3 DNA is TGTGCCAGCAACTTTGACAGGGCCACTGAAGCTTTCTTT. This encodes CASNFDRATEAFF.

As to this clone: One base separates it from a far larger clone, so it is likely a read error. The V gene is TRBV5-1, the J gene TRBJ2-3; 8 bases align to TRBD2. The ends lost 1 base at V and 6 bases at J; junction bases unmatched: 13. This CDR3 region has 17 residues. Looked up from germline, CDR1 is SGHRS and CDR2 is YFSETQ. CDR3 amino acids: CASSLSSGGNLVDTQYF. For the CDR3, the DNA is TGCGCCAGCAGCTTGTCCAGCGGGGGTAACCTAGTGGATACGCAGTATTTT.

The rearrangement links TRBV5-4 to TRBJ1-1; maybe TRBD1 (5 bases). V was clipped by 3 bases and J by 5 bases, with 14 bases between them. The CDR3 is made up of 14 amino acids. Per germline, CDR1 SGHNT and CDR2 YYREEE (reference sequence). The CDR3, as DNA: TGTGCCAGCAGCTCGGGGGGAGGGCGGACTGAAGCTTTCTTT. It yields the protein CASSSGGGRTEAFF.

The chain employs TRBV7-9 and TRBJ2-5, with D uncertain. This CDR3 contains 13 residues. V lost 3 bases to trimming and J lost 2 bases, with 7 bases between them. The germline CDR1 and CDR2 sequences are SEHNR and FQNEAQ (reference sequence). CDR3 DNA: TGTGCCAGCAGCTTGTGGCTTCAAGAGACCCAGTACTTC. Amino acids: CASSLWLQETQYF.

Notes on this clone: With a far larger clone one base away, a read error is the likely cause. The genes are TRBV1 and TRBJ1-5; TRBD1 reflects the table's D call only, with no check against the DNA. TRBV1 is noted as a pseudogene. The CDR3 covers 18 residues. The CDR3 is CTISRVGRGLGSNQPQHF. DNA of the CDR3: TGCACCATCAGCCGAGTGGGCAGGGGGCTCGGTAGCAATCAGCCCCAGCATTTT.

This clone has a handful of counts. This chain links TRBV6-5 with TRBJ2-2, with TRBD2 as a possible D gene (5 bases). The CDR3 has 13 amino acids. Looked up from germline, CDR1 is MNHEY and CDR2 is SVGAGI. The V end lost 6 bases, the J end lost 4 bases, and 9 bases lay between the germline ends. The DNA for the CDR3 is TGTGCCAGCAGCCATACTAGCACCGGGGAGCTGTTTTTT. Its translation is CASSHTSTGELFF.

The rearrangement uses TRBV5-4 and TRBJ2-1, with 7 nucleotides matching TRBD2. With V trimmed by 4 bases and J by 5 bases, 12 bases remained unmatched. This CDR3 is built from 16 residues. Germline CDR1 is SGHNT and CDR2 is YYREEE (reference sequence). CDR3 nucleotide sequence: TGTGCCAGCAGCGCACCGGGACCTAGCGGAAACAATGAGCAGTTCTTC. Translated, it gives CASSAPGPSGNNEQFF.

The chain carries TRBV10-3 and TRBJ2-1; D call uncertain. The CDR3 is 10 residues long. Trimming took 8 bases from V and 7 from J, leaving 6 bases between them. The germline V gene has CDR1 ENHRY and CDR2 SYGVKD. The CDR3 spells CAIGGNEQFF. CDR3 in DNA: TGTGCCATCGGTGGGAATGAGCAGTTCTTC.